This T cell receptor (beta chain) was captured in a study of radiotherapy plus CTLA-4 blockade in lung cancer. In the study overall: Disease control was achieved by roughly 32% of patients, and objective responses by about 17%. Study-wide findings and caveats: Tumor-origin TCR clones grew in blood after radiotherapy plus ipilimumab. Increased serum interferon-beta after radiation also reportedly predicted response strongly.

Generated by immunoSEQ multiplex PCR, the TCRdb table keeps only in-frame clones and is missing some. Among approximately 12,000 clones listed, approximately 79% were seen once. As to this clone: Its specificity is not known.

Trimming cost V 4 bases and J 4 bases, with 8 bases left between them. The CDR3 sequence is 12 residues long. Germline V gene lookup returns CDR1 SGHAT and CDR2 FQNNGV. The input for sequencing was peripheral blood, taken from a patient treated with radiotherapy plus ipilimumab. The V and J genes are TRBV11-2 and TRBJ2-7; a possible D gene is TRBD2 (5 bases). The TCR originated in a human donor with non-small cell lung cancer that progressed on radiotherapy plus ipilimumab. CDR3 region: CASSSRGYEQYF. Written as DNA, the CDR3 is TGTGCCAGCAGCTCCCGGGGTTACGAGCAGTACTTC.